The 21 T cell receptor beta chains reported below all come from one sample, sequenced in a study of T cell repertoires in cytomegalovirus infection. Antigen specificity for these receptors is unknown. TCRdb used MiXCR to reprocess the reads, holding one entry per CDR3 protein. The table has about 310,000 distinct CDR3 sequences, 25% seen once. Sequencing used cultured PBMCs, obtained from culture after CMV antigen stimulation. The receptors originated from a human donor in good health (CMV status not recorded). Some clones in this sample may be carry-over from other donors' samples.

This chain links TRBV19 with TRBJ2-2; D call uncertain. Germline loops: CDR1 LNHDA, CDR2 SQIVND (reference sequence). The CDR3 totals 13 residues. Trimming pared 8 bases from V and 6 bases from J, leaving 13 bases between. CDR3 coding DNA: TGTGCCAGTCAGGCAGTTCTCGCCGGGGAGCTGTTTTTT. Amino acid sequence: CASQAVLAGELFF.

This clonotype was observed once. The genes are TRBV7-3 and TRBJ1-1; D gene uncertain. V lost 0 bases to trimming and J lost 1 base, with 12 bases between them. CDR1 SGHTA and CDR2 FQGTGA come from the germline V gene. The length of the CDR3 is 16 residues. The CDR3, as DNA: TGTGCCAGCAGCTTAACGTCCCTCCTGGGGAACACTGAAGCTTTCTTT. Residues: CASSLTSLLGNTEAFF.

There are a few counts of this clonotype. V and J are TRBV4-1 and TRBJ1-3; TRBD1 agrees at 10 bases. This CDR3 spans 19 amino acids. Germline assignment: CDR1 MGHRA and CDR2 YSYEKL. Trimming at V came to 3 bases and at J to 1 base, leaving 12 bases not matched to a gene. The CDR3 coding sequence is TGCGCCAGCAGCCATTCCGGTCGGGACAGGGGTCGGTCTGGAAACACCATATATTTT. Protein sequence: CASSHSGRDRGRSGNTIYF.

V is TRBV20-1 and J is TRBJ1-1; D remains unclear. The germline gives CDR1 DFQATT, CDR2 SNEGSKA (reference sequence). The CDR3 is 14 amino acids. Trimming stripped 0 bases from V and 7 bases from J, with 15 bases between. DNA of the CDR3: TGCAGTGCTAGAGATCGGGGTAGACGGAGTGAAGCTTTCTTT. Translated, it gives CSARDRGRRSEAFF.

This chain links TRBV5-1 with TRBJ2-6, with no clear D. Germline assignment: CDR1 SGHRS and CDR2 YFSETQ. V lost 3 bases, J lost 0 bases, and 7 bases lay in between. There are 15 residues in the CDR3. The CDR3 spells CASSSTASGANVLTF. DNA for the CDR3: TGCGCCAGCAGCTCTACAGCCTCTGGGGCCAACGTCCTGACTTTC.

To note about this clonotype: At one of its ends the junction is not consistent with the germline gene, which may arise from a read error. V usage is TRBV6-1 and J usage is TRBJ1-1, with 8 nucleotides matching TRBD1. The CDR3 is 14 residues long. Germline V gene lookup returns CDR1 MNHNS and CDR2 SASEGT. CDR3 region: CASSLGQVGTKAFF. The DNA of the CDR3 is TGTGCCAGCAGTTTGGGACAGGTGGGCACTAAAGCTTTCTTT.

V is TRBV11-3 and J is TRBJ1-1, with D possibly matching TRBD1 (5 bases). This CDR3 spans 15 amino acids. CDR1 is SGHNT, CDR2 YENEEA, per germline. Deletions cut 1 base from V and 4 bases from J, with 13 bases between. CDR3 loop: CASSLVGGVGTEAFF. As DNA, the CDR3 is TGTGCCAGCAGCTTAGTCGGGGGGGTAGGCACTGAAGCTTTCTTT.

The chain recombines TRBV4-3 with TRBJ2-7; D uncertain. The CDR3 is 13 residues long. V gave up 0 bases and J gave up 4 bases, with 7 bases separating them. The V gene's germline CDR1 is LGHNA and CDR2 YSLEER. CDR3 nucleotides: TGCGCCAGCAGCCAAGAAGTAGGATACGAGCAGTACTTC. This sequence encodes CASSQEVGYEQYF.

This clonotype has ten or more counts. The genes are TRBV7-6 and TRBJ2-1, with 9 nucleotides matching TRBD2. The CDR3 consists of 16 residues. Looked up from germline, CDR1 is SGHVS and CDR2 is FNYEAQ. The J segment lost 8 bases and the V segment lost 2 bases, leaving 10 bases of the junction unmatched. For the CDR3, the DNA is TGTGCCAGCAGCTTACTTCGGGTAGCGGGAGTGGATGAGCAGTTCTTC. Translating gives CASSLLRVAGVDEQFF.

The chain has TRBV24-1 and TRBJ2-2; D is ambiguous. The CDR3 covers 12 residues. V dropped 4 bases and J dropped 4 bases, with 3 bases sitting between them. CDR1 and CDR2 (germline): KGHDR, SFDVKD. CDR3 protein: CATSDLTGELFF. CDR3 nucleotides: TGTGCCACCAGTGACCTCACCGGGGAGCTGTTTTTT.

Here the CDR3 reads CASSPEGLRGKHNSQQYF. Here the CDR3 DNA reads TGTGCCAGCAGCCCAGAGGGACTGCGGGGGAAGCACAACTCCCAGCAGTATTTT. This chain uses TRBV9 with TRBJ2-3, with 7 bases matching TRBD2. The germline V gene has CDR1 SGDLS and CDR2 YYNGEE. The length of the CDR3 is 18 residues. After removal of 4 bases from V and 11 bases from J, the junction contained 25 bases not matched to a gene.

The chain joins TRBV18 to TRBJ2-1; 10 bases are shared with TRBD1. With V trimmed by 3 bases and J by 5 bases, 4 bases remained unmatched. The CDR3 totals 15 residues. The V gene's germline CDR1 is KGHSH and CDR2 LQKENI. Here the CDR3 reads CASSPPTGGNNEQFF. CDR3 nucleotide sequence: TGTGCCAGCTCACCCCCGACAGGGGGCAACAATGAGCAGTTCTTC.

This clonotype was observed a handful of times. The genes are TRBV6-2 or TRBV6-3 and TRBJ1-1; no definite D call. V lost 7 bases, J lost 0 bases, and 15 bases lay in between. The CDR3 consists of 15 residues. The germline gives CDR1 MNHEY, CDR2 SVGEGT. The CDR3 region has the DNA TGTGCCAGCAAGCGTTGGGATTTACTGAACACTGAAGCTTTCTTT. This encodes CASKRWDLLNTEAFF.

This clonotype came up a few times. The chain is built from TRBV20-1 and TRBJ2-2; no firm D call. CDR1 DFQATT and CDR2 SNEGSKA come from the germline V gene (reference sequence). Trimming left V 3 bases short and J 0 bases short, with 11 bases between. This CDR3 spans 15 amino acids. CDR3 residues: CSASPITANTGELFF. The CDR3 bases are TGCAGTGCTAGTCCTATAACGGCGAACACCGGGGAGCTGTTTTTT.

The CDR3 spells CASSEGGFSGNTIYF. The DNA of the CDR3 is TGTGCCAGCAGCGAAGGAGGATTCTCTGGAAACACCATATATTTT. This chain joins TRBV6-2 or TRBV6-3 and TRBJ1-3; D is undetermined. Germline loops: CDR1 MNHEY, CDR2 SVGEGT. The V end lost 6 bases, the J end lost 0 bases, and 12 bases lay between the germline ends. This CDR3 contains 15 residues.

This chain joins TRBV19 and TRBJ2-7; 8 nucleotides line up with TRBD2. This CDR3 contains 13 residues. Germline-derived CDR1 and CDR2 are LNHDA and SQIVND (reference sequence). The J segment lost 4 bases and the V segment lost 6 bases, leaving 5 bases of the junction unmatched. CDR3 protein: CASSRGGEYEQYV. CDR3 nucleotide sequence: TGTGCCAGTAGCCGGGGGGGGGAGTACGAGCAGTACGTC.

This clonotype was counted a few times. The V call is TRBV4-3, the J call TRBJ2-3; D gene unclear. Germline loops: CDR1 LGHNA, CDR2 YSLEER. V lost 7 bases and J lost 1, with 12 bases in between. This CDR3 contains 14 residues. The chain's CDR3 is CASNNGSRTDTQYF. Written as DNA, the CDR3 is TGCGCCAGCAATAACGGCTCGCGCACAGATACGCAGTATTTT.

This clonotype was found a few times. In DNA, the CDR3 is TGTGCCAGCAGCTTAACACAGGGGAATCAGCCCCAGCATTTT. It codes for CASSLTQGNQPQHF. The chain has TRBV7-2 and TRBJ1-5, with 7 bases identical to TRBD1. Germline loops: CDR1 SGHTA, CDR2 FQGNSA. V gave up 2 bases and J gave up 4 bases; unmatched junction bases: 2. This CDR3 is built from 14 residues.

The chain employs TRBV29-1 and TRBJ2-6; D possibly corresponds to TRBD2 (5 bases). Trimming took 1 base from V and 0 from J, leaving 10 bases between them. The CDR3 extends over 16 amino acids. CDR1 is SQVTM and CDR2 is ANQGSEA in the germline V gene. The CDR3 region has the DNA TGCAGCGTTGAAGGTCGCGAGGGCTCTGGGGCCAACGTCCTGACTTTC. This gives the protein CSVEGREGSGANVLTF.

In this sample, this clonotype turned up once. The gene calls are TRBV7-9 and TRBJ1-4, with D possibly matching TRBD1 (5 bases). The CDR3 totals 17 residues. V dropped 2 bases and J dropped 5 bases, with 18 bases sitting between them. The germline V gene has CDR1 SEHNR and CDR2 FQNEAQ (reference sequence). The CDR3 spells CASSLIGLGLKNEKLFF. Here the CDR3 DNA reads TGTGCCAGCAGCTTAATAGGGTTGGGACTGAAGAATGAAAAACTGTTTTTT. The variable domain in full, completed from reference TRBV7-9 and TRBJ1-4, reads DTGVSQNPRHKITKRGQNVTFRCDPISEHNRLYWYRQTLGQGPEFLTYFQNEAQLEKSRLLSDRFSAERPKGSFSTLEIQRTEQGDSAMYLCASSLIGLGLKNEKLFFGSGTQLSVL.

At least ten counts were recorded for this clonotype. The chain has TRBV7-2 and TRBJ2-7, with 7 bases matching TRBD2. This CDR3 is 13 amino acids long. Unmatched junction bases numbered 3, after V lost 6 bases and J lost 1 base. Germline-derived CDR1 and CDR2 are SGHTA and FQGNSA. The CDR3 loop reads CASRGTTSYEQYF. The CDR3 bases are TGTGCCAGCAGGGGGACTACATCCTACGAGCAGTACTTC. Full variable domain (remainder filled in from reference TRBV7-2 and TRBJ2-7): GAGVSQSPSNKVTEKGKDVELRCDPISGHTALYWYRQSLGQGLEFLIYFQGNSAPDKSGLPSDRFSAERTGGSVSTLTIQRTQQEDSAVYLCASRGTTSYEQYFGPGTRLTVT.